Listed below are T cell receptor beta chains from one sample, sequenced in a study of spatial heterogeneity in lung cancer. From the 5' RACE reads, TCRdb called clonotypes with MiXCR, one entry per CDR3 protein. The table has under 50,000 distinct CDR3 sequences, approximately 5.2% seen once. Sample: PBMCs, taken at surgery. The receptors were sampled from a female donor with early-stage non-small cell lung cancer. The CDR3 runs from the conserved cysteine through the conserved F or W. Each record gives: CDR3 length, J gene, D gene, clone size, V gene, CDR3 DNA, CDR3 protein. A D gene is named only where the DNA matches it firmly. Expanded clones are given a class, and other clones once, few, many or no size at all.

13	TRBJ1-1	NA	many	TRBV10-3	TGTGCCATCAGCAAAAACGGGGCCACTGAAGCTTTCTTT	CAISKNGATEAFF
16	TRBJ2-6	NA	few	TRBV5-1	TGCGCCAGCAGCTTGGAAGGGGGCTCTGGGGCCAACGTCCTGACTTTC	CASSLEGGSGANVLTF
13	TRBJ1-5	TRBD1	few	TRBV2	TGTGCCAGCAGACAGGGGCAGAATCAGCCCCAGCATTTT	CASRQGQNQPQHF
16	TRBJ2-1	NA	few	TRBV5-4	TGTGCCAGCAGCTTGGTTGGTAGCGGTTCCTACAATGAGCAGTTCTTC	CASSLVGSGSYNEQFF
14	TRBJ2-7	TRBD2	NA	TRBV6-1	TGTGCCAGCAGTGAGGCCCTAGCGGGGGGGCGGCAGTACTTC	CASSEALAGGRQYF
14	TRBJ1-2	NA	NA	TRBV29-1	TGCAGCGTAAACCCTCGACTTTCTGGCTATGGCTACACCTTC	CSVNPRLSGYGYTF
13	TRBJ1-5	NA	many	TRBV11-2	TGTGCCAGCAGCTTTGGCTCGGATCAGCCCCAGCATTTT	CASSFGSDQPQHF
15	TRBJ2-7	NA	many	TRBV3-1	TGTGCCAGCAGCCAAGAGGGGTTCGGTAGCAGGGAGCAGTACTTC	CASSQEGFGSREQYF
14	TRBJ1-2	NA	NA	TRBV19	TGTGCCAGTAGTATCGACCAAGGGCTCTATGGCTACACCTTC	CASSIDQGLYGYTF
18	TRBJ2-6	NA	NA	TRBV6-6	TGTGCCAGCAGTTACCGCCGGGACACGAGCCAGGGGGCCAACGTCCTGACTTTC	CASSYRRDTSQGANVLTF
13	TRBJ2-7	NA	many	TRBV10-2	NA	CASSEGWGTGAYF
12	TRBJ2-7	NA	few	TRBV19	TGTGCCAGTGGCCCGGCGGGGAGGGAGCAGTACTTC	CASGPAGREQYF
15	TRBJ2-1	TRBD1	few	TRBV6-1	TGTGCCAGCAGTGAAGAGGGACAGGGAATTGGTGAGCAGTTCTTC	CASSEEGQGIGEQFF
15	TRBJ1-2	TRBD1	many	TRBV5-6	TGTGCCAGCAGCTTGTGGGACAGGCCGAACTATGGCTACACCTTC	CASSLWDRPNYGYTF
13	TRBJ2-1	TRBD2	NA	TRBV20-1	TGCAGTGCTAGAGAAAAACTGGCGGGGGGCCCGTTCTTC	CSAREKLAGGPFF
14	TRBJ1-6	NA	many	TRBV27	TGTGCCAGCGCCGTCTTGGACACCAATTCACCCCTCCACTTT	CASAVLDTNSPLHF
20	TRBJ2-2	TRBD2	few	TRBV15	TGTGCCACCAGCAGAGATACCCTGCAGGGACTACTGGGATTCACCGGGGAGCTGTTTTTT	CATSRDTLQGLLGFTGELFF
13	TRBJ2-7	NA	few	TRBV5-4	TGTGCCAGCAGCTTGGTGGGGGGTCGCGAGCAGTACTTC	CASSLVGGREQYF
17	TRBJ2-5	NA	many	TRBV4-1	TGCGCCAGCAGCCAGCTCTTACAGGGACTCCAACAAGAGACCCAGTACTTC	CASSQLLQGLQQETQYF
12	TRBJ1-1	NA	many	TRBV2	TGTGCCAGTACCCGCGCGGTTTTCGAAGCTTTCTTT	CASTRAVFEAFF
17	TRBJ1-5	NA	many	TRBV3-1	TGTGCCAGCAGCCAAGAAATGGGCAGGGGAAGAGAGCAGCCCCAGCATTTT	CASSQEMGRGREQPQHF
14	TRBJ1-1	NA	many	TRBV5-5	TGTGCCAGCAGCTTAATGGGTGCAGGGACTGAAGCTTTCTTT	CASSLMGAGTEAFF
14	TRBJ1-2	NA	many	TRBV2	TGTGCCACCAGACAGGACATTGCCGGGTATGGCTACACCTTC	CATRQDIAGYGYTF
15	TRBJ2-3	TRBD2	medium-sized	TRBV20-1	TGCAGTGCTAAATCGGGAGGATCCAGCACAGATACGCAGTATTTT	CSAKSGGSSTDTQYF
15	TRBJ2-3	NA	many	TRBV4-2	TGTGCCAGCAGCCCCGCCGGAGGGGGCGCAGATACGCAGTATTTT	CASSPAGGGADTQYF
14	TRBJ1-2	TRBD1	many	TRBV27	TGTGCCAGCAGGCGCCGGGACAGAAACTATGGCTACACCTTC	CASRRRDRNYGYTF
12	TRBJ1-1	NA	many	TRBV4-2	TGTGCCAGCAGCCAAGTTGGGACTGAAGCTTTCTTT	CASSQVGTEAFF
15	TRBJ2-3	NA	many	TRBV3-1	TGTGCCAGCAGTCTGGAAAGCTTTATCACAGATACGCAGTATTTT	CASSLESFITDTQYF
13	TRBJ2-1	NA	many	TRBV29-1	TGCAGCGTTCGGATTTTCTCGGTGAGCGAGCAGTTCTTC	CSVRIFSVSEQFF
14	TRBJ1-2	NA	many	TRBV29-1	TGCAGCGTGTTAGAGGCCCTAGCTAACTATGGCTACACCTTC	CSVLEALANYGYTF
16	TRBJ1-1	TRBD1	NA	TRBV2	TGTGCCAGCTTTAAGGGGGGGACAGCGATGAACACTGAAGCTTTCTTT	CASFKGGTAMNTEAFF
16	TRBJ2-2	TRBD2	NA	TRBV20-1	TGCAGTGCCCTGGGACTAGCGGGGGGACGCACCGGGGAGCTGTTTTTT	CSALGLAGGRTGELFF
13	TRBJ1-4	NA	many	TRBV7-9	TGTGCCAGCAGCTTATTTGGGAATGAAAAACTGTTTTTT	CASSLFGNEKLFF
16	TRBJ2-5	NA	few	TRBV2	TGTGCCAGCAGTGAGCAGGGGTTCGCTGGATCTGGGACCCAGTACTTC	CASSEQGFAGSGTQYF
15	TRBJ1-1	NA	many	TRBV7-8	TGTGCCAGCAGCTTAGCGCTACGGGCTGGGAGTGAAGCTTTCTTT	CASSLALRAGSEAFF
17	TRBJ2-5	NA	many	TRBV29-1	TGCAGCGGGGGATTTTATGCTACCTTGGGGGCGTCGGAGACCCAGTACTTC	CSGGFYATLGASETQYF
23	TRBJ2-3	TRBD2	many	TRBV4-1	TGCGCCAGCAGCCAAGAGACCGGACCGGGACTAGCGGGGGGCCGAGAGCCTTCAGATACGCAGTATTTT	CASSQETGPGLAGGREPSDTQYF
11	TRBJ1-3	NA	many	TRBV7-3	TGTGCCAGCAGCTTTAGAACCACCATATATTTT	CASSFRTTIYF
14	TRBJ2-7	NA	few	TRBV30	TGTGCCTGGGAGCCCGGGACATCGTTCGGCGAGCAGTACTTC	CAWEPGTSFGEQYF
13	TRBJ1-5	NA	many	TRBV20-1	TGCAGTGCTAGTCCCCGGGGCAATCAGCCCCAGCATTTT	CSASPRGNQPQHF
15	TRBJ2-1	TRBD2	many	TRBV20-1	TGCAGCTCCGGAACCGGGACTAGCGGGGGAAATGAGCAGTTCTTC	CSSGTGTSGGNEQFF
14	TRBJ2-7	NA	few	TRBV6-1	TGTGCCAGCAGGTCACGGACAGTAGTTTTCTCCCAGTACTTC	CASRSRTVVFSQYF
14	TRBJ1-4	NA	few	TRBV30	TGTGCCTGGAGTGTACCCGCCTTGAATGAAAAACTGTTTTTT	CAWSVPALNEKLFF
14	TRBJ2-5	NA	many	TRBV5-1	TGCGCCAGCAGCTCCGGGACGACTCAAGAGACCCAGTACTTC	CASSSGTTQETQYF
13	TRBJ2-1	TRBD1	many	TRBV5-1	TGCGCCAGCAGCTTATTACAGGGGGATGAGCAGTTCTTC	CASSLLQGDEQFF
16	TRBJ2-1	TRBD2	NA	TRBV20-1	TGCAGTGCTAGAGCCGGGACTAGCGGGGGATACAATGAGCAGTTCTTC	CSARAGTSGGYNEQFF
14	TRBJ1-6	NA	NA	TRBV12-3/TRBV12-4	TGTGCCAGCAGTAGATACAGGGACGGATCACCCCTCCACTTT	CASSRYRDGSPLHF
16	TRBJ2-7	TRBD2	many	TRBV12-3/TRBV12-4	TGTGCCAGCAGTCCACCGGGACTAGCGGGGCCCTACGAGCAGTACTTC	CASSPPGLAGPYEQYF
18	TRBJ1-2	NA	many	TRBV27	TGTGCCAGCAGTTTGGCTGGGCACTACTCCAACTCCCCCTATGGCTACACCTTC	CASSLAGHYSNSPYGYTF
14	TRBJ2-1	NA	many	TRBV20-1	TGCAGTGTTCCCCCTCACGGCTCCTACAATGAGCAGTTCTTC	CSVPPHGSYNEQFF
16	TRBJ1-1	TRBD1	NA	TRBV6-5	TGTGCCAGCAGTTCGTCTCAGGGGGGGGTGAACACTGAAGCTTTCTTT	CASSSSQGGVNTEAFF
15	TRBJ1-6	TRBD1	many	TRBV11-2	TGTGCCAGCAGCCCCGGACAGGGAGGTAATTCACCCCTCCACTTT	CASSPGQGGNSPLHF
13	TRBJ1-1	NA	many	TRBV3-1	TGTGCCAGCAGCCGCAACGGCAGAACTGAAGCTTTCTTT	CASSRNGRTEAFF
14	TRBJ2-3	NA	many	TRBV7-3	TGTGCCAGCAGCTCCCAGGGATCGGCAGATACGCAGTATTTT	CASSSQGSADTQYF